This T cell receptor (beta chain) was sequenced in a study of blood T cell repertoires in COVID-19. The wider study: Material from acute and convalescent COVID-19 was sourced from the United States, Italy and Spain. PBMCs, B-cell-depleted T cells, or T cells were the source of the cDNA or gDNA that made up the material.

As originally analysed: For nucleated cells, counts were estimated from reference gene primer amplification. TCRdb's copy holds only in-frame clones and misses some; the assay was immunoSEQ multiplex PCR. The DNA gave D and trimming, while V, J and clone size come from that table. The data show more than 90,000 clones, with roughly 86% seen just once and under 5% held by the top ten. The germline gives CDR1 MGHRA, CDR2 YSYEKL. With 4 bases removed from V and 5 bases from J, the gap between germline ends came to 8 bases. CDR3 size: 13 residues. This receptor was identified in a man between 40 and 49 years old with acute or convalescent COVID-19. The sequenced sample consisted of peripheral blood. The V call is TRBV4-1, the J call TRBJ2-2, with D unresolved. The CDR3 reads CASSRDGTGELFF. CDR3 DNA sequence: TGCGCCAGCAGCCGCGATGGTACCGGGGAGCTGTTTTTT.